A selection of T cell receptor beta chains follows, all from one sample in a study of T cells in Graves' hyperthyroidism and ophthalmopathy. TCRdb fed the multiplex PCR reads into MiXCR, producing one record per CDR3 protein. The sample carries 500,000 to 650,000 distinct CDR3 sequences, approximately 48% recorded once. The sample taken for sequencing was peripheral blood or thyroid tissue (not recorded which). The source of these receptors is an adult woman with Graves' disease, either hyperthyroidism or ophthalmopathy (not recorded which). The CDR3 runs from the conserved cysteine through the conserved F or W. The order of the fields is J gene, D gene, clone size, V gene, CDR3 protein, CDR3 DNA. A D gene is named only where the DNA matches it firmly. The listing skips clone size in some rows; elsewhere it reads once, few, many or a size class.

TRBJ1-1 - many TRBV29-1 CSSLGNLDTEAFF TGCAGCTCCCTAGGGAATTTAGACACTGAAGCTTTCTTT
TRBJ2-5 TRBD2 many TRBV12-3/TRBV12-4 CASRPTSAEETQYF TGTGCCAGCAGACCAACTAGCGCGGAAGAGACCCAGTACTTC
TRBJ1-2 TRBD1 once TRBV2 CASREGQRNYGYTF TGTGCCAGCAGGGAGGGACAGCGTAACTATGGCTACACCTTC
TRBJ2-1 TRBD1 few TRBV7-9 CASSLAGGNEQFF TGTGCCAGCAGCTTGGCAGGGGGCAATGAGCAGTTCTTC
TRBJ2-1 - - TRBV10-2 CASRRTKETQFF TGCGCCAGCAGACGGACTAAGGAGACCCAGTTCTTC
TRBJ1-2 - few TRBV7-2 CASRQGRNYGYTF TGTGCCAGCAGACAAGGGCGGAACTATGGCTACACCTTC
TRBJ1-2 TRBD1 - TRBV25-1 CASSATTGVGYTF TGTGCCAGCAGTGCTACGACAGGGGTTGGCTACACCTTC
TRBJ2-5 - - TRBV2 CASSDRDTAGPQYF TGTGCCAGCAGTGACCGGGACACGGCGGGGCCCCAGTACTTC
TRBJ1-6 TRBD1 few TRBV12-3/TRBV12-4 CASSLEGTGDSPLHF TGTGCCAGCAGTTTAGAGGGGACAGGGGATTCACCCCTCCACTTT
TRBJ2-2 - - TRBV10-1 CASSDHSGELFF TGCGCCAGCAGTGATCATTCCGGGGAGCTGTTTTTT
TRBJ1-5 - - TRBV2 CASSELALSGSNQPQHF TGTGCCAGCAGTGAGTTGGCCCTTTCCGGCAGCAATCAGCCCCAGCATTTT
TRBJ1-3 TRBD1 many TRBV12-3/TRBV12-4 CASRQTGGKHTIYF TGTGCCAGCAGACAAACAGGGGGGAAGCACACCATATATTTT
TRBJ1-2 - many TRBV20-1 CSARSPSTGRDGYTF TGCAGTGCCAGAAGTCCCAGTACAGGGAGGGATGGCTACACCTTC
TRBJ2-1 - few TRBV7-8 CASSPVQVVNEQFF TGTGCCAGCAGCCCCGTGCAGGTGGTCAATGAGCAGTTCTTC
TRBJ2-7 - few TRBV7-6 CASSLESGPYYEQYF TGTGCCAGCAGCTTAGAGTCAGGACCGTACTACGAGCAGTACTTC
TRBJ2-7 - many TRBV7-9 CASSFMAGDLSFPYEQYF TGTGCCAGCAGTTTCATGGCAGGGGACCTCTCATTCCCCTACGAGCAGTACTTC
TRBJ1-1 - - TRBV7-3 CASSLTLPPNAEAFF TGTGCCAGCAGCTTAACGCTCCCACCCAACGCTGAAGCTTTCTTC
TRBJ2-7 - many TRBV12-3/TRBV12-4 CASSLSGTRAREQYF TGTGCCAGCAGTTTAAGTGGGACACGAGCAAGGGAGCAGTACTTC
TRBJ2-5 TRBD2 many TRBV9 CASSASTSGTGGQETQYF TGTGCCAGCAGCGCCTCGACTAGCGGGACCGGTGGGCAGGAGACCCAGTACTTC
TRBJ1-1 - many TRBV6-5 CASSWAGMDTEAFF TGTGCCAGCAGCTGGGCGGGGATGGACACTGAAGCTTTCTTT
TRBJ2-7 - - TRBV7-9 CASSLGPDQQYF TGTGCCAGCAGCTTGGGTCCTGATCAGCAGTACTTC
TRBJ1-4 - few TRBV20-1 CSATYLDNEKLFF TGCAGTGCGACATATCTGGATAATGAAAAACTGTTTTTT
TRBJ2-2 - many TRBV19 CASMPWDWAGELFF TGTGCCAGTATGCCATGGGACTGGGCCGGGGAGCTGTTTTTT
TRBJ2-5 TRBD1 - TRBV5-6 CASGWAGGIETQYF TGTGCCAGCGGCTGGGCAGGGGGCATCGAGACCCAGTACTTC
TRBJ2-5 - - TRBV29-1 CSVEQRLQETQYF TGCAGCGTTGAACAGCGACTACAAGAGACCCAGTACTTC
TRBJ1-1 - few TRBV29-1 CSVEGTLKNTEAFF TGCAGCGTTGAGGGGACACTTAAGAACACTGAAGCTTTCTTT
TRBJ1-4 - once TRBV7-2 CASSKTGTSGEKLFF TGTGCCAGCTCCAAAACAGGGACCTCGGGTGAAAAACTGTTTTTT
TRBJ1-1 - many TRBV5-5 CASSLAPAGTEAFF TGTGCCAGCAGCTTGGCCCCGGCTGGCACTGAAGCTTTCTTT
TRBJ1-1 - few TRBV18 CASSPRQPVEAFF TGTGCCAGCTCACCAAGGCAGCCCGTTGAAGCTTTCTTT
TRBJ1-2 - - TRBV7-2 CASSELAGGYTF TGTGCCAGCAGTGAACTTGCGGGAGGCTACACCTTC
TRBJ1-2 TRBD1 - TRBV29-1 CSATGGGGYTF TGCAGCGCCACAGGGGGTGGGGGCTACACCTTC
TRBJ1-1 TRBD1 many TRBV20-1 CSAGPPGGAFF TGCAGTGCCGGCCCGCCAGGGGGAGCTTTCTTT
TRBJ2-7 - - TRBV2 CASSGLGKVSNEQYF TGTGCCAGCAGTGGTCTGGGCAAGGTGTCCAACGAGCAGTACTTC
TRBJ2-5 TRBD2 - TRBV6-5 CAIRSGTSGRETQYF TGTGCCATCAGATCCGGGACTAGCGGGAGGGAGACCCAGTACTTC